This passage covers 16 T cell receptor beta chains from one sample sequenced in a study of Ad26.COV2.S vaccination and SARS-CoV-2 variants. As for treatment: roughly 20 received Ad26.COV2.S at low or high dose, single or two shots; 5 received placebo; per-sample allocation not given. Sampling was done on day 63 after the first vaccine or placebo injection. Here immunoSEQ multiplex PCR was the method, and the copy in TCRdb shows in-frame clones only, minus some. The sample lists roughly 700,000 clones, roughly nine tenths occurring once. The source was peripheral blood, collected in a trial of Ad26.COV2.S vaccine versus placebo. The source is a person aged 18 to 65 who received the Ad26.COV2.S COVID-19 vaccine or a placebo.

This clone occurred once. Here the CDR3 reads CASNPGGGLAGPIFF. The CDR3 nucleotides are TGTGCCAGCAATCCCGGGGGGGGACTAGCGGGTCCTATTTTCTTC. This chain joins TRBV6-5 and TRBJ2-1; 12 bases line up with TRBD2. The trim removed 7 bases at V and 16 bases at J, leaving 17 bases unmatched. In germline, CDR1 is MNHEY, CDR2 SVGAGI. The CDR3 is 15 amino acids.

The chain uses TRBV18 and TRBJ2-5; 7 positions match TRBD2. The CDR3 totals 14 residues. V shed 3 bases, J shed 5 bases, and the junction held 6 bases outside the gene matches. Germline V gene data show CDR1 as KGHSH and CDR2 as LQKENI. In DNA form, the CDR3 reads TGTGCCAGCTCACCGGCGGGAGAACGGGAGACCCAGTACTTC. It encodes CASSPAGERETQYF.

This clone has more than one count but fewer than ten. The same CDR3 also results from other DNA sequences found in this sample. V usage is TRBV6-5 and J usage is TRBJ1-1; the D is unclear. This CDR3 is 11 amino acids long. Germline values: CDR1 MNHEY, CDR2 SVGAGI. V was pared by 5 bases and J by 3 bases, with 4 bases between. Here the CDR3 reads CASSRDTEAFF. CDR3 nucleotide sequence: TGTGCCAGCAGTAGGGACACTGAAGCTTTCTTT.

The J gene is TRBJ2-4, the V gene TRBV30; no clear D. The CDR3 is 15 amino acids. The V end was cut by 5 bases, the J end by 10 bases, with 24 bases between. The germline CDR1 and CDR2 sequences are GTSNPN and SVGIG (reference sequence). The CDR3 bases are TGTGCCTGGGGGAACGGGCCAATCGGTACCGGGATTCAGTACTTC. Amino acid sequence: CAWGNGPIGTGIQYF.

The V gene is TRBV5-4, the J gene TRBJ2-1; D may correspond to TRBD1 or TRBD2 (6 bases each). CDR1 and CDR2 from the germline V gene are SGHNT and YYREEE (reference sequence). Trimming stripped 6 bases from V and 9 bases from J, with 19 bases between. This CDR3 contains 14 residues. In DNA form, the CDR3 reads TGTGCCAGCACTTTGGGGGGCCAGGTAGGTGAGCAGTTCTTC. This gives the protein CASTLGGQVGEQFF.

This clone was counted a few times. J is TRBJ1-6 and V is TRBV6-5; 7 bases are shared with TRBD1. Germline-derived CDR1 and CDR2 are MNHEY and SVGAGI. V lost 2 bases to trimming and J lost 9 bases; unmatched junction nucleotides: 4. The CDR3 is 14 residues long. The CDR3 loop reads CASSYRGPTSPLHF. CDR3 coding DNA: TGTGCCAGCAGTTACAGGGGGCCGACTTCACCCCTCCACTTT.

V is TRBV30 and J is TRBJ1-4, with D possibly TRBD1 on 6 matching bases. Matching the DNA end better, TRBJ2-2 makes the J call doubtful. CDR3 size: 12 residues. CDR1 is GTSNPN, CDR2 SVGIG, per germline (reference sequence). The CDR3 DNA follows: TGTGCCTGGAGGAAACACAGGGAGGAGCTGTTTTTT. It encodes CAWRKHREELFF.

A single count supports this clone. This chain uses TRBV5-1 with TRBJ2-1; 10 bases fit TRBD2. Germline CDR1 reads SGHRS; CDR2 reads YFSETQ. CDR3 length: 19 residues. The V gene end was trimmed by 3 bases and the J gene end by 0 bases; junction bases not matched to a gene: 12. The CDR3 DNA reads TGCGCCAGCAGCTCCACCCCTCTAGCGGGGGCGACCTCCTACAATGAGCAGTTCTTC. This gives the protein CASSSTPLAGATSYNEQFF.

This sequence joins TRBV6-5 and TRBJ2-2; D tentatively fits TRBD1 or TRBD2 (5 bases each). Trimming shortened V by 7 bases and J by 5 bases, and 14 bases separated the two germline ends. CDR1 and CDR2 from the germline V gene are MNHEY and SVGAGI. The CDR3 is made up of 14 amino acids. The CDR3 loop is CASKGPRRTGELFF. In nucleotides, the CDR3 is TGTGCCAGCAAGGGACCCCGAAGGACCGGGGAGCTGTTTTTT.

V and J are TRBV10-1 and TRBJ2-5; 9 bases match TRBD1. V trimming: 0 bases; J trimming: 4 bases; junction bases outside the gene matches: 6. Germline V gene sequence: CDR1 WNHNN, CDR2 SYGVQD (reference sequence). The CDR3 contains 16 residues. The DNA of the CDR3 is TGCGCCAGCAGTGAGTCGATGACAGGGGGTCGAGAGACCCAGTACTTC. This gives the protein CASSESMTGGRETQYF.

The rearrangement uses TRBV4-2 and TRBJ2-1; 12 bases agree with TRBD2. The ends lost 0 bases at V and 5 bases at J; junction bases unmatched: 8. The CDR3 length is 18 residues. The germline V gene encodes CDR1 LGHNA and CDR2 YNFKEQ. CDR3 sequence: CASSQDHAASGRDNEQFF. CDR3 nucleotide sequence: TGTGCCAGCAGCCAAGATCACGCAGCTAGCGGGAGGGACAATGAGCAGTTCTTC.

The chain uses TRBV30 and TRBJ1-3, with TRBD1 matching over 7 bases. Trimming removed 0 bases from V and 3 bases from J; junction bases left unmatched: 5. Germline V gene data show CDR1 as GTSNPN and CDR2 as SVGIG (reference sequence). The CDR3 is 15 residues long. CDR3 residues: CAWSVRQGVGNTIYF. CDR3 coding DNA: TGTGCCTGGAGTGTACGGCAGGGGGTTGGAAACACCATATATTTT.

This chain joins TRBV30 and TRBJ1-4, with a possible D match to TRBD1 (5 bases). Trimming removed 0 bases at V and 6 bases at J, with 14 bases between. This CDR3 region has 15 residues. The germline CDR1 and CDR2 sequences are GTSNPN and SVGIG (reference sequence). The CDR3 DNA sequence: TGTGCCTGGAGTGTTCTCCGGGACGGGGATGAAAAACTGTTTTTT. This sequence encodes CAWSVLRDGDEKLFF.

This chain links TRBV3-1 (or the pseudogene TRBV3-2) with TRBJ2-1; D is unclear. CDR1 is LGHDT and CDR2 is YNNKEL in the germline V gene (reference sequence). Trimming left V 2 bases short and J 9 bases short, with 5 bases between. The CDR3 sequence is 11 residues long. CDR3 loop: CASSQSAEQFF. As DNA, the CDR3 is TGTGCCAGCAGCCAAAGCGCTGAGCAGTTCTTC.

V gene TRBV7-2 combines with J gene TRBJ2-7; the D call may be TRBD1 or TRBD2 (5 bases each). This CDR3 comprises 14 residues. From germline, CDR1 is SGHTA and CDR2 FQGNSA. V was pared by 5 bases and J by 1 base, with 12 bases between. CDR3 in amino acids: CASSRGGLSYEQYF. CDR3 coding DNA: TGTGCCAGCAGCAGGGGCGGACTTTCCTACGAGCAGTACTTC.

To note about this clone: This CDR3 is also generated by other DNA sequences in the sample. The chain combines TRBV18 with TRBJ1-6; D gene ambiguous. The CDR3 extends over 13 amino acids. V was pared by 2 bases and J by 7 bases, with 6 bases between. The V gene's germline CDR1 is KGHSH and CDR2 LQKENI. CDR3 residues: CASSPDSNSPLHF. CDR3 DNA sequence: TGTGCCAGCTCACCAGATAGCAATTCACCCCTCCACTTT. The full variable domain, in which reference TRBV18 and TRBJ1-6 provide the parts outside the CDR3, is NAGVMQNPRHLVRRRGQEARLRCSPMKGHSHVYWYRQLPEEGLKFMVYLQKENIIDESGMPKERFSAEFPKEGPSILRIQQVVRGDSAAYFCASSPDSNSPLHFGNGTRLTVT.